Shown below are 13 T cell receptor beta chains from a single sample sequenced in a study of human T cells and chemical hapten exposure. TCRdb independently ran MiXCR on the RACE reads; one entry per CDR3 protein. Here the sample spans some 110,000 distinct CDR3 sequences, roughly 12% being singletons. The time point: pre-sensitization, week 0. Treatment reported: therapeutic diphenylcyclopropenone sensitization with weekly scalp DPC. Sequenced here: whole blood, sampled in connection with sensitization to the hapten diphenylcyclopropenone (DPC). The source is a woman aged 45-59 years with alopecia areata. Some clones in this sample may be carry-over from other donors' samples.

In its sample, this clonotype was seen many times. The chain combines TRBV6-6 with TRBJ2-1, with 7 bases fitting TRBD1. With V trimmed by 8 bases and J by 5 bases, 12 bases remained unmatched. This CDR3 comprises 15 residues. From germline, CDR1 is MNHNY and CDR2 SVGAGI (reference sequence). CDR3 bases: TGTGCCAGCCTCCGGGACAGCCTACGAGACAATGAGCAGTTCTTC. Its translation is CASLRDSLRDNEQFF.

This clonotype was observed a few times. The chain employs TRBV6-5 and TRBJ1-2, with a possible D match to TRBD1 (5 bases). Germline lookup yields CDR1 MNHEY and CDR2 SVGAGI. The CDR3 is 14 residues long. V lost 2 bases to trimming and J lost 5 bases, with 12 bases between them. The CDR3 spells CASSYLGQGYGYTF. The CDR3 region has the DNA TGTGCCAGCAGTTACCTGGGGCAGGGATATGGCTACACCTTC.

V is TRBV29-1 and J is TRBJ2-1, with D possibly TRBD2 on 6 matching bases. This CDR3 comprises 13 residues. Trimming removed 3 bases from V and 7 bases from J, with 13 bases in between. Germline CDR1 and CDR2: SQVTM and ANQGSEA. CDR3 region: CSVERLGLNEQFF. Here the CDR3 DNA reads TGCAGCGTTGAGCGACTAGGGCTAAATGAGCAGTTCTTC.

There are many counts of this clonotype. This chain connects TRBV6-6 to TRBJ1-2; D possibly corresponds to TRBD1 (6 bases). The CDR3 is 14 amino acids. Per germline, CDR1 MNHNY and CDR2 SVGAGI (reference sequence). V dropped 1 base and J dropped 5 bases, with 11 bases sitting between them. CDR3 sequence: CASSYLDSVYGYTF. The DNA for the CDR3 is TGTGCCAGCAGTTACTTGGACAGCGTTTATGGCTACACCTTC.

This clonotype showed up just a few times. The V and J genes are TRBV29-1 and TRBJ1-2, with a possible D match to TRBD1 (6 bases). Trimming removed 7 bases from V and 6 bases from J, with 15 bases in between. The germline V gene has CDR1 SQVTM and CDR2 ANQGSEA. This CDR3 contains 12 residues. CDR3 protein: CSAPRGGNGYTF. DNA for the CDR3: TGCAGCGCTCCCAGAGGGGGAAATGGCTACACCTTC.

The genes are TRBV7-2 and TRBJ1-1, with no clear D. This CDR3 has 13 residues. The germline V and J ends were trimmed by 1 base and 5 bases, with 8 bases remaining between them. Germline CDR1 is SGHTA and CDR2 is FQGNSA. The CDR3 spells CASSLGSRTEAFF. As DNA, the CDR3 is TGTGCCAGCAGCTTAGGTTCCAGGACTGAAGCTTTCTTT.

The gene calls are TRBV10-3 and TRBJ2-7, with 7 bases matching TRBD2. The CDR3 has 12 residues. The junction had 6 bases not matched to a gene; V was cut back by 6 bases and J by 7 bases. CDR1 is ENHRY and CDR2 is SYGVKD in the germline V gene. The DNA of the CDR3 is TGTGCCATCAGCCCCCGGGGAGGGGAGCAGTACTTC. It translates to CAISPRGGEQYF.

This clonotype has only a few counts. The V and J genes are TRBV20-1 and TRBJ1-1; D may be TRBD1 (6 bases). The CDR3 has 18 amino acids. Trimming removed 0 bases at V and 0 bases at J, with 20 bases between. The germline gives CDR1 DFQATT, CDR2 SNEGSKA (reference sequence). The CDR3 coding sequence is TGCAGTGCTAGAGAGGCCTTTGGCCGGACAGCGCTGAACACTGAAGCTTTCTTT. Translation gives CSAREAFGRTALNTEAFF.

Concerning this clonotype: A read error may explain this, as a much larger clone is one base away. The CDR3 loop is CASSLLAQDEQYF. In DNA form, the CDR3 reads TGTGCCAGCAGTTTATTGGCCCAGGACGAGCAGTACTTC. The chain carries TRBV28 and TRBJ2-7; D gene ambiguous. From germline, CDR1 is MDHEN and CDR2 SYDVKM. This CDR3 is 13 amino acids long. Deletions cut 1 base from V and 5 bases from J, with 9 bases between.

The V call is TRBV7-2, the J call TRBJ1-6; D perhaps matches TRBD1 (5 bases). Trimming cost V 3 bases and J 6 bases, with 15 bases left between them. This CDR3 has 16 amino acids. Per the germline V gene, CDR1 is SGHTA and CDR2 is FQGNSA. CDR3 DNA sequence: TGTGCCAGCAGCTTTATCGGGACGGCACCTAATTCACCCCTCCACTTT. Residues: CASSFIGTAPNSPLHF. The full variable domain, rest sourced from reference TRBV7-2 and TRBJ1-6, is GAGVSQSPSNKVTEKGKDVELRCDPISGHTALYWYRQSLGQGLEFLIYFQGNSAPDKSGLPSDRFSAERTGGSVSTLTIQRTQQEDSAVYLCASSFIGTAPNSPLHFGNGTRLTVT.

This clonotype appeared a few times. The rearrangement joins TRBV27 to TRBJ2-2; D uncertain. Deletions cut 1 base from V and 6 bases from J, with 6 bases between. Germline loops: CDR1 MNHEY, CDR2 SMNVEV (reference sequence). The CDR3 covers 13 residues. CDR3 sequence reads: CASSLFSAGELFF. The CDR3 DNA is TGTGCCAGCAGTTTATTCTCGGCCGGGGAGCTGTTTTTT.

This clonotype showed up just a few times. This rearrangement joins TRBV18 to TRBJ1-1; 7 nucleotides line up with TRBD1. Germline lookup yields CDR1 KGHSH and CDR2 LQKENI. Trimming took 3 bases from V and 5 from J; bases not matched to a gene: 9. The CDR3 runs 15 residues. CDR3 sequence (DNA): TGTGCCAGCTCACCGAACCGGGACAGCGGGACTGAAGCTTTCTTT. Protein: CASSPNRDSGTEAFF.

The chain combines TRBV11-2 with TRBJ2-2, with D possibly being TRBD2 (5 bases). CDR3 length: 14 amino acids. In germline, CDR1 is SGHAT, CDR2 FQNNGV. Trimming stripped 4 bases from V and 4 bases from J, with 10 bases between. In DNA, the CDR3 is TGTGCCAGCAGCTGGACTGCTACCACCGGGGAGCTGTTTTTT. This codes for CASSWTATTGELFF.